Shown below are 20 T cell receptor beta chains from a single sample sequenced in a study of blood T cell repertoires in COVID-19. Clones were sequenced by immunoSEQ multiplex PCR, and TCRdb holds only the in-frame ones, with some missing. The sample yields about 160,000 clones, roughly 80% seen once. The specimen sequenced was peripheral blood. All receptors come from a man aged 65 to 85 with acute or convalescent COVID-19.

The V and J genes are TRBV6-1 and TRBJ2-1; D is possibly TRBD2 (5 bases). Trimming shortened V by 8 bases and J by 7 bases, and 18 bases separated the two germline ends. Looked up from germline, CDR1 is MNHNS and CDR2 is SASEGT. The CDR3 extends over 14 amino acids. CDR3 sequence: CASHKSPGFNEQFF. CDR3 in DNA: TGTGCCAGCCACAAATCCCCGGGGTTTAATGAGCAGTTCTTC.

This chain joins TRBV11-3 and TRBJ1-2; 7 bases map to TRBD1. The CDR3 is 14 amino acids. Per the germline V gene, CDR1 is SGHNT and CDR2 is YENEEA. V gave up 5 bases and J gave up 2 bases; unmatched junction bases: 5. CDR3 sequence reads: CASSRSTGNYGYTF. CDR3 in DNA: TGTGCCAGCAGCCGATCGACAGGGAACTATGGCTACACCTTC.

The chain combines TRBV6-6 with TRBJ1-4; TRBD1 might be the D (5 bases). The germline gives CDR1 MNHNY, CDR2 SVGAGI (reference sequence). Trimming pared 6 bases from V and 0 bases from J, leaving 8 bases between. The CDR3 is 14 amino acids. The CDR3 here is CASRRGPTNEKLFF. CDR3 DNA: TGTGCCAGCAGGCGGGGACCAACTAATGAAAAACTGTTTTTT.

The rearrangement joins TRBV19 to TRBJ1-4, with D perhaps matching TRBD1 (6 bases). Trimming cost V 6 bases and J 4 bases, with 18 bases left between them. CDR3 length: 16 amino acids. The V gene's germline CDR1 is LNHDA and CDR2 SQIVND (reference sequence). This CDR3 is CASRTNRGAFNEKLFF. In DNA form, the CDR3 reads TGTGCCAGTAGGACCAATCGGGGGGCCTTTAATGAAAAACTGTTTTTT.

The chain combines TRBV11-3 with TRBJ2-7; weak D call: TRBD1 (6 bases). V lost 3 bases, J lost 2 bases, and 14 bases lay in between. The CDR3 is 15 amino acids. Germline CDR1 reads SGHNT; CDR2 reads YENEEA. The CDR3: CASSFGQIPPYEQYF. Written as DNA, the CDR3 is TGTGCCAGCAGCTTCGGACAGATCCCACCCTACGAGCAGTACTTC. The variable domain in full, with the rest retrieved from reference TRBV11-3 and TRBJ2-7, is EAGVVQSPRYKIIEKKQPVAFWCNPISGHNTLYWYLQNLGQGPELLIRYENEEAVDDSQLPKDRFSAERLKGVDSTLKIQPAELGDSAVYLCASSFGQIPPYEQYFGPGTRLTVT.

CDR3 residues: CASSWPLKTGAFYEQYF. DNA of the CDR3: TGTGCCAGCAGCTGGCCGCTCAAGACAGGCGCGTTTTACGAGCAGTACTTC. The chain links TRBV5-8 to TRBJ2-7; perhaps TRBD1 as D (6 bases). With 3 bases removed from V and 4 bases from J, the gap between germline ends came to 23 bases. This CDR3 is built from 17 residues. The germline CDR1 and CDR2 sequences are SGHTS and YDEGEE.

A remark on this clone: This sample also contains other DNA sequences that code for the same CDR3. The chain joins TRBV2 to TRBJ2-5; the match to TRBD1 covers 11 bases. The J segment lost 5 bases and the V segment lost 6 bases, leaving 5 bases of the junction unmatched. From germline, CDR1 is SNHLY and CDR2 FYNNEI. The CDR3 covers 14 residues. Here the CDR3 DNA reads TGTGCCAGCAGCTTGGACAGGGGGCGGGAGACCCAGTACTTC. Translation: CASSLDRGRETQYF. Together with reference TRBV2 and TRBJ2-5, the CDR3 gives the full variable domain: EPEVTQTPSHQVTQMGQEVILRCVPISNHLYFYWYRQILGQKVEFLVSFYNNEISEKSEIFDDQFSVERPDGSNFTLKIRSTKLEDSAMYFCASSLDRGRETQYFGPGTRLLVL.

The J gene is TRBJ1-4, the V gene TRBV25-1; 8 bases agree with TRBD1. Germline CDR1 is MGHDK and CDR2 is SYGVNS. This CDR3 comprises 16 residues. V lost 4 bases, J lost 6 bases, and 10 bases stayed unmatched. The CDR3 spells CASSVSSGTGDEKLFF. The CDR3 coding sequence is TGTGCCAGCAGTGTTTCTTCCGGGACAGGTGATGAAAAACTGTTTTTT.

In its sample, this clone was seen once. The V gene is TRBV15, the J gene TRBJ2-2; D is undetermined. The V gene's germline CDR1 is LNHNV and CDR2 YYDKDF (reference sequence). This CDR3 comprises 16 residues. V was cut by 0 bases and J by 0 bases, with 8 bases left in between. Here the CDR3 reads CATSRDGQANTGELFF. The CDR3 nucleotides are TGTGCCACCAGCAGAGATGGGCAGGCGAACACCGGGGAGCTGTTTTTT.

This clone turned up a few times. The chain links TRBV6-5 to TRBJ2-1; maybe TRBD2 (5 bases). From germline, CDR1 is MNHEY and CDR2 SVGAGI. The CDR3 extends over 15 amino acids. V lost 2 bases to trimming and J lost 6 bases, with 14 bases between them. This chain's CDR3 is CASSYRRAGSNEQFF. DNA for the CDR3: TGTGCCAGCAGTTACCGCCGGGCGGGTTCCAATGAGCAGTTCTTC.

V usage is TRBV7-3 and J usage is TRBJ2-1; TRBD2 is a possible D gene (5 bases). Trimming cost V 3 bases and J 10 bases, with 19 bases left between them. Germline CDR1 SGHTA, CDR2 FQGTGA. CDR3 size: 15 residues. The CDR3 DNA follows: TGTGCCAGCAGCTTGGCCCGAACTAGGAACTCCGAGCAGTTCTTC. Translated: CASSLARTRNSEQFF.

V gene TRBV19 combines with J gene TRBJ1-5; 7 bases are a match to TRBD1. The J segment lost 4 bases and the V segment lost 4 bases, leaving 4 bases of the junction unmatched. The CDR3 length is 14 residues. CDR1 and CDR2 (germline): LNHDA, SQIVND (reference sequence). The CDR3 here is CASSKSQGNQPQHF. The DNA for the CDR3 is TGTGCCAGTAGTAAGTCACAGGGGAATCAGCCCCAGCATTTT.

The chain carries TRBV30 and TRBJ1-2; D remains ambiguous. The CDR3 consists of 12 residues. The V end lost 5 bases, the J end lost 4 bases, and 11 bases lay between the germline ends. Per germline, CDR1 GTSNPN and CDR2 SVGIG (reference sequence). The CDR3 bases are TGTGCCTGGGAAAGCCGAGGCTATGGCTACACCTTC. Encoded protein: CAWESRGYGYTF.

The chain uses TRBV27 and TRBJ2-2; D ambiguous. The germline V and J ends were trimmed by 2 bases and 3 bases, with 13 bases remaining between them. The CDR3 spans 16 residues. The germline V gene encodes CDR1 MNHEY and CDR2 SMNVEV (reference sequence). The DNA for the CDR3 is TGTGCCAGCAGTTTAAGTCGGAGAGGCGACACCGGGGAGCTGTTTTTT. Its translation is CASSLSRRGDTGELFF.

The chain combines TRBV6-1 with TRBJ2-2, with D tentatively TRBD1 (5 bases). The CDR3 totals 15 residues. V lost 3 bases and J lost 6, with 14 bases in between. The germline gives CDR1 MNHNS, CDR2 SASEGT. Written as DNA, the CDR3 is TGTGCCAGCAGTGACGGGCCTTCCAGGGCCGGGGAGCTGTTTTTT. Translating gives CASSDGPSRAGELFF.

J is TRBJ1-5 and V is TRBV19; D unclear. This CDR3 has 14 residues. Deletions cut 4 bases from V and 4 bases from J, with 11 bases between. Germline CDR1 LNHDA, CDR2 SQIVND (reference sequence). CDR3 residues: CASSKSGSNQPQHF. DNA for the CDR3: TGTGCCAGTAGTAAGTCGGGGTCGAATCAGCCCCAGCATTTT.

The chain carries TRBV19 and TRBJ2-3; 7 positions agree with TRBD1. Germline CDR1 LNHDA, CDR2 SQIVND (reference sequence). The CDR3 totals 14 residues. V gave up 6 bases and J gave up 3 bases; unmatched junction bases: 6. This chain's CDR3 is CASSAGTVTDTQYF. The CDR3 region has the DNA TGTGCCAGTAGCGCCGGGACAGTGACAGATACGCAGTATTTT. The variable domain in full, with the rest retrieved from reference TRBV19 and TRBJ2-3, is DGGITQSPKYLFRKEGQNVTLSCEQNLNHDAMYWYRQDPGQGLRLIYYSQIVNDFQKGDIAEGYSVSREKKESFPLTVTSAQKNPTAFYLCASSAGTVTDTQYFGPGTRLTVL.

This clone came up once. V usage is TRBV3-1 (or the pseudogene TRBV3-2) and J usage is TRBJ2-1, with 9 bases aligning to TRBD1. The CDR3 totals 13 residues. The V segment lost 4 bases and the J segment 6 bases; nucleotides outside the gene matches: 1. Germline CDR1 is LGHDT and CDR2 is YNNKEL (reference sequence). CDR3 DNA sequence: TGTGCCAGCAGCCCGACAGGGGGCAATGAGCAGTTCTTC. It codes for CASSPTGGNEQFF.

The chain carries TRBV11-1 and TRBJ1-6, with D unresolved. V was trimmed by 5 bases and J by 7 bases, leaving 6 bases between them. Germline assignment: CDR1 SGHAT and CDR2 FQDESV (reference sequence). This CDR3 has 12 amino acids. In nucleotides, the CDR3 is TGTGCCAGCAGCAAAGAGAATTCACCCCTCCACTTT. Its protein is CASSKENSPLHF.

This chain connects TRBV4-2 to TRBJ1-5; D might be TRBD1 (5 bases). The length of the CDR3 is 15 residues. V shed 0 bases and J shed 7 bases, with 13 bases lying between them. CDR1 LGHNA and CDR2 YNFKEQ come from the germline V gene. The chain's CDR3 is CASSQDRGSSQPQHF. In DNA, the CDR3 is TGTGCCAGCAGCCAAGATCGGGGGTCCTCCCAGCCCCAGCATTTT.